A selection of T cell receptor beta chains follows, all from one sample in a study of T cell responses to AZD1222 COVID-19 vaccine. Profiled with immunoSEQ multiplex PCR; TCRdb holds only in-frame clones, not every one. The sample has 100,000 to 150,000 clones, roughly nine tenths seen once. The source material was peripheral blood, sampled on day 0 of AZD1222 vaccination. The receptors shown here come from an adult in good health. Both conserved end residues are part of each CDR3. The D gene is left open where the match is weak. Clone size appears in some rows only: once, few, many, or a class for an expanded clone.

J gene,V gene,clone size,D gene,CDR3 DNA,CDR3 protein
TRBJ1-5,TRBV5-1,once,-,TGCGCCAGCAGCTTACTAAGGGAGGAGCCCCAGCATTTT,CASSLLREEPQHF
TRBJ1-2,TRBV2,-,-,TGTGCCAGCAGTGCTACAAGAAACTATGGCTACACCTTC,CASSATRNYGYTF
TRBJ2-2,TRBV18,-,TRBD1,TGTGCCAGCTCACCGAGACAGGGGGCGAGCACCGGGGAGCTGTTTTTT,CASSPRQGASTGELFF
TRBJ1-2,TRBV12-3/TRBV12-4,few,TRBD1,TGTGCCAGCAGTGGACAGGGCGAGGATGGCTACACCTTC,CASSGQGEDGYTF
TRBJ2-5,TRBV12-3/TRBV12-4,-,-,TGTGCCAGCAGTTTCATGGAGGAGACCCAGTACTTC,CASSFMEETQYF
TRBJ2-1,TRBV11-3,-,-,TGTGCCAGCAGCTTAATGTTCGGCGAGCAGTTCTTC,CASSLMFGEQFF
TRBJ1-5,TRBV19,-,-,TGTGCCAGTAGCGGGGCGGGGCAGCCCCAGCATTTT,CASSGAGQPQHF
TRBJ2-5,TRBV24-1,-,-,TGTGCCACCAGTGATTTGGGACCGAGCCAAGAGACCCAGTACTTC,CATSDLGPSQETQYF
TRBJ1-2,TRBV19,-,TRBD1,TGTGCCAGTACCCCTCGACAGGGCGGCTATGGCTACACCTTC,CASTPRQGGYGYTF
TRBJ1-6,TRBV30,-,-,TGTGCCTGGATAGGTCAGCGGGATTCACCCCTCCACTTT,CAWIGQRDSPLHF
TRBJ1-4,TRBV7-6,-,TRBD1,TGTGCCAGCAGCACCGGCACAGGGGCCACTAATGAAAAACTGTTTTTT,CASSTGTGATNEKLFF
TRBJ2-4,TRBV7-6,-,-,TGTGCCAGCAGCTTAGGAATAGAAAACATTCAGTACTTC,CASSLGIENIQYF
TRBJ1-1,TRBV6-2/TRBV6-3,-,-,TGTGCCAGCAGTCCCCTGCTGGGCAGCTTGAACACTGAAGCTTTCTTT,CASSPLLGSLNTEAFF
TRBJ1-5,TRBV30,-,TRBD1,TGTGCCTGGGGGGGACAGGGGGATCAGCCCCAGCATTTT,CAWGGQGDQPQHF
TRBJ1-4,TRBV19,-,-,TGTGCCAGTAGTTTTACCCGACAGGCCCTGTTTTTT,CASSFTRQALFF
TRBJ1-5,TRBV7-2,-,-,TGTGCCAGCAGCTTCCTTGAGTATCAGCCCCAGCATTTT,CASSFLEYQPQHF
TRBJ1-2,TRBV5-1,-,-,TGCGCCAGCAGCTTGGCCTCGGGGCTACGGGGCGTCGGCTACACCTTC,CASSLASGLRGVGYTF
TRBJ1-2,TRBV28,-,-,TGTGCCAGCAGTTTAGCGGCTCCGACGGAACGGCGAGACTTC,CASSLAAPTERRDF
TRBJ1-3,TRBV7-9,-,-,TGTGCCAGCGGGGCCGAATACTCTGGAAACACCATATATTTT,CASGAEYSGNTIYF
TRBJ1-3,TRBV30,-,TRBD1,TGTGCCTGGAGTTCGACGACAGGGTCCGCGCGAAACACCATATATTTT,CAWSSTTGSARNTIYF
TRBJ2-2,TRBV7-2,-,-,TGTGCCAGCAGCTTATGGCTAGCAGGCACCGGGGAGCTGTTTTTT,CASSLWLAGTGELFF
TRBJ1-5,TRBV19,-,-,TGTGCCAGTAGTATACAGGGGCATAGCAATCAGCCCCAGCATTTT,CASSIQGHSNQPQHF
TRBJ2-1,TRBV4-1,-,-,TGCGCCAGCAGCCCAGAGGGCGGGTCCTACAATGAGCAGTTCTTC,CASSPEGGSYNEQFF
TRBJ1-3,TRBV30,-,-,TGTGCCTGGAGTCCGGGATCCCAAAACACCATATATTTT,CAWSPGSQNTIYF
TRBJ1-5,TRBV6-5,once,-,TGTGCCAGCAGTTACCCGAGGGGTCCCCAGCATTTT,CASSYPRGPQHF
TRBJ1-1,TRBV7-3,-,-,TGTGCCAGCAGCTTTGGACTGAACACTGAAGCTTTCTTT,CASSFGLNTEAFF
TRBJ2-7,TRBV4-2,-,-,TGTGCCAGCAGCCAAGATACGCCCTACGAGCAGTACTTC,CASSQDTPYEQYF
TRBJ2-1,TRBV2,-,-,TGTGCCAGCAGCCTAGAGACCACCAGCTCCTACAATGAGCAGTTCTTC,CASSLETTSSYNEQFF
TRBJ1-2,TRBV10-3,-,TRBD1,TGTGCCATCAGCGTAGGGCGCACAGGGGACTATGGCTACACCTTC,CAISVGRTGDYGYTF
TRBJ1-2,TRBV5-4,-,-,TGTGCCAGCAGCCCGACCCCGAACTATGGCTACACCTTC,CASSPTPNYGYTF
TRBJ2-1,TRBV10-3,-,TRBD2,TGTGCCATCAGTGACCACGGGAGGGACGGTGAGCAGTTCTTC,CAISDHGRDGEQFF
TRBJ2-7,TRBV10-3,-,-,TGTGCCATCAGTGAGGGCTTCGTTTCCTACGAGCAGTACTTC,CAISEGFVSYEQYF
TRBJ2-3,TRBV9,-,-,TGTGCCAGCAGCACCACAGCAGATACGCAGTATTTT,CASSTTADTQYF
TRBJ2-5,TRBV5-4,once,-,TGTGCCAGCAGCTTGATGGGGGCCTGGGAGACCCAGTACTTC,CASSLMGAWETQYF
TRBJ2-1,TRBV19,once,-,TGTGCCAGTAGTATTCTAGCTGACGAGCAGTTCTTC,CASSILADEQFF
TRBJ1-4,TRBV2,once,-,TGTGCCAGCAAAGCAACTAATGAAAAACTGTTTTTT,CASKATNEKLFF
TRBJ2-1,TRBV29-1,-,-,TGCAGCGTTGGCGAGGCCACTAGCTCCTACAATGAGCAGTTCTTC,CSVGEATSSYNEQFF
TRBJ2-7,TRBV5-1,-,TRBD1,TGCGCCAGCGGCCCGGGACAGAATTACGAGCAGTACTTC,CASGPGQNYEQYF
TRBJ2-3,TRBV9,-,TRBD2,TGTGCCAGCAGACCTCGAACCGCGGGAGGGAGCACAGATACGCAGTATTTT,CASRPRTAGGSTDTQYF
TRBJ1-2,TRBV3-1/TRBV3-2,once,-,TGTGCCAGCAGCCGGGGGACCCAGGCAGTAAACTATGGCTACACCTTC,CASSRGTQAVNYGYTF